The next 21 T cell receptor beta chains were all read from a single sample in a study of vaccination effects on CD4 cells after COVID-19. Produced via immunoSEQ multiplex PCR; TCRdb's table is partial and in-frame only. Here the sample spans 20,000 to 25,000 clones, around 62% being singletons. No antigens are known for them. Under the ViraFEST assay, PBMC were stimulated with viral peptide pools so that antigen-specific CD4+ T cells expanded. Sequencing was performed afterwards. Following 10 days of culture, CD4+ T cells were isolated. Vaccine recipients, nucleocapsid antibody negative, had no prior SARS-CoV-2 infection. Specimen: CD4+ T cells from PBMCs cultured with HCoV-NL63 spike peptides, collected before COVID-19 vaccination. The receptors come from a human donor who received a COVID-19 vaccine.

This sequence joins TRBV3-1 (or the pseudogene TRBV3-2) and TRBJ1-3; the D is unclear. Germline CDR1 LGHDT, CDR2 YNNKEL (reference sequence). This CDR3 is built from 18 residues. V was pared by 0 bases and J by 0 bases, with 15 bases between. This CDR3 reads CASSQEVHGPSSGNTIYF. As DNA, the CDR3 is TGTGCCAGCAGCCAAGAGGTTCATGGCCCGAGCTCTGGAAACACCATATATTTT.

The J gene is TRBJ1-5, the V gene TRBV5-6; D is undetermined. Germline lookup yields CDR1 SGHDT and CDR2 YYEEEE. This CDR3 spans 16 amino acids. The V gene lost 3 bases and the J gene lost 0 bases, with 13 bases spanning the gap. The CDR3 DNA sequence: TGTGCCAGCAGCTCCCACGGGTTTTATAGCAATCAGCCCCAGCATTTT. This codes for CASSSHGFYSNQPQHF. The variable domain in full, with the rest retrieved from reference TRBV5-6 and TRBJ1-5, is DAGVTQSPTHLIKTRGQQVTLRCSPKSGHDTVSWYQQALGQGPQFIFQYYEEEERQRGNFPDRFSGHQFPNYSSELNVNALLLGDSALYLCASSSHGFYSNQPQHFGDGTRLSIL.

The chain recombines TRBV5-1 with TRBJ1-2; D unclear. Germline V lookup: CDR1 SGHRS, CDR2 YFSETQ. Trimming removed 3 bases at V and 0 bases at J, with 9 bases between. This CDR3 has 14 amino acids. CDR3 sequence (DNA): TGCGCCAGCAGCTCAGGTACCTCTAACTATGGCTACACCTTC. Its protein is CASSSGTSNYGYTF. Based on the CDR3 plus reference TRBV5-1 and TRBJ1-2, the full variable domain is KAGVTQTPRYLIKTRGQQVTLSCSPISGHRSVSWYQQTPGQGLQFLFEYFSETQRNKGNFPGRFSGRQFSNSRSEMNVSTLELGDSALYLCASSSGTSNYGYTFGSGTRLTVV.

V gene TRBV5-6 combines with J gene TRBJ2-7, with TRBD1 as a possible D gene (6 bases). Germline V lookup: CDR1 SGHDT, CDR2 YYEEEE. The CDR3 is 15 residues long. The germline V and J ends were trimmed by 4 bases and 0 bases, with 14 bases remaining between them. In DNA form, the CDR3 reads TGTGCCAGCAGCCCCCCTACAGGGCCCTCCTACGAGCAGTACTTC. It codes for CASSPPTGPSYEQYF.

This clone was detected only a few times. The CDR3 here is CASSPSYRVFRYEQYF. CDR3 sequence (DNA): TGCGCCAGCAGCCCTAGCTACAGGGTTTTTCGATACGAGCAGTACTTC. The chain employs TRBV4-1 and TRBJ2-7, with a possible D match to TRBD1 (6 bases). CDR3 size: 16 residues. From germline, CDR1 is MGHRA and CDR2 YSYEKL. Trimming took off 4 bases at V and 4 bases at J, with 20 bases between the two ends.

This clone was observed a handful of times. The rearrangement uses TRBV2 and TRBJ2-2; D remains ambiguous. The CDR3 spans 16 residues. Germline-derived CDR1 and CDR2 are SNHLY and FYNNEI. V lost 2 bases, J lost 1 base, and 11 bases lay in between. The CDR3 DNA reads TGTGCCAGCAGTGAACGAGCGATTTGGAACACCGGGGAGCTGTTTTTT. Amino acids: CASSERAIWNTGELFF.

The rearrangement links TRBV6-4 to TRBJ1-4; D not certain. The CDR3 totals 18 residues. V dropped 7 bases and J dropped 4 bases, with 25 bases sitting between them. The germline CDR1 and CDR2 sequences are MRHNA and SNTAGT. In nucleotides, the CDR3 is TGTGCCAGCATTTTTATGGGTGAGCAAACCGAAAGTAATGAAAAACTGTTTTTT. This codes for CASIFMGEQTESNEKLFF.

V gene TRBV10-3 combines with J gene TRBJ1-1, with D uncertain. Germline-derived CDR1 and CDR2 are ENHRY and SYGVKD. This CDR3 has 15 amino acids. V lost 3 bases to trimming and J lost 4 bases, with 15 bases between them. The CDR3 is CAISENLGSATEAFF. The CDR3 coding sequence is TGTGCCATCAGTGAAAACCTGGGAAGTGCCACTGAAGCTTTCTTT.

CDR3 residues: CASSQVPRQGAYEQYF. DNA for the CDR3: TGCGCCAGCAGCCAAGTGCCCCGCCAGGGAGCCTACGAGCAGTACTTC. J is TRBJ2-7 and V is TRBV4-1, with D perhaps assigned TRBD1 or TRBD2 (5 bases each). Trimming cost V 1 base and J 2 bases, with 15 bases left between them. CDR1 and CDR2 (germline): MGHRA, YSYEKL. The CDR3 totals 16 residues.

CDR3 residues: CSVVPSSGNTIYF. The DNA for the CDR3 is TGCAGCGTTGTACCAAGCTCTGGAAACACCATATATTTT. The chain carries TRBV29-1 and TRBJ1-3; D not resolved. Germline values: CDR1 SQVTM, CDR2 ANQGSEA. V lost 4 bases to trimming and J lost 0 bases, with 7 bases between them. The CDR3 consists of 13 residues.

V is TRBV15 and J is TRBJ1-2; the match to TRBD1 covers 11 bases. The CDR3 has 17 residues. V shed 3 bases and J 10 bases; nucleotides not matched to a gene: 16. In germline, CDR1 is LNHNV, CDR2 YYDKDF (reference sequence). The CDR3 here is CATSRNLEDRDRGIYTF. The CDR3 DNA reads TGTGCCACCAGCAGGAATTTAGAAGACCGGGACAGGGGGATCTACACCTTC. The variable domain in full, completed from reference TRBV15 and TRBJ1-2, reads DAMVIQNPRYQVTQFGKPVTLSCSQTLNHNVMYWYQQKSSQAPKLLFHYYDKDFNNEADTPDNFQSRRPNTSFCFLDIRSPGLGDTAMYLCATSRNLEDRDRGIYTFGSGTRLTVV.

The genes are TRBV5-1 and TRBJ1-6; 8 bases agree with TRBD1. The germline CDR1 and CDR2 sequences are SGHRS and YFSETQ. The CDR3 is 14 amino acids. J lost 9 bases, V lost 5 bases, and 7 bases had no gene match. The CDR3 protein is CASRDSGGASPLHF. Written as DNA, the CDR3 is TGCGCCAGCAGGGACTCAGGGGGCGCTTCACCCCTCCACTTT. The complete variable domain, with remaining parts taken from reference TRBV5-1 and TRBJ1-6, reads KAGVTQTPRYLIKTRGQQVTLSCSPISGHRSVSWYQQTPGQGLQFLFEYFSETQRNKGNFPGRFSGRQFSNSRSEMNVSTLELGDSALYLCASRDSGGASPLHFGNGTRLTVT.

The chain employs TRBV6-2 or TRBV6-3 and TRBJ1-3; 7 nucleotides line up with TRBD1. Germline V gene sequence: CDR1 MNHEY, CDR2 SVGEGT. Germline trimming cut 5 bases from V and 0 bases from J; bases unmatched to any gene: 4. The CDR3 extends over 15 amino acids. In DNA, the CDR3 is TGTGCCAGCAGTCGGACAGGTTCCTCTGGAAACACCATATATTTT. This translates into CASSRTGSSGNTIYF.

The chain carries TRBV5-6 and TRBJ2-5; 7 nucleotides align to TRBD2. V dropped 0 bases and J dropped 3; count of bases not matched to a gene: 2. This CDR3 spans 14 amino acids. Germline V lookup: CDR1 SGHDT, CDR2 YYEEEE. The CDR3 nucleotides read TGTGCCAGCAGCTTGGGACTAGCCAAAGAGACCCAGTACTTC. It yields the protein CASSLGLAKETQYF.

This chain links TRBV12-3 or TRBV12-4 with TRBJ2-5; 12 bases fit TRBD2. V trimming: 6 bases; J trimming: 9 bases; junction bases outside the gene matches: 5. This CDR3 region has 13 residues. The CDR3 sequence: CASRPTSGRSQYF. DNA of the CDR3: TGTGCCAGCAGGCCGACTAGCGGGAGATCCCAGTACTTC.

This clone was seen just once. The gene calls are TRBV2 and TRBJ1-3, with D perhaps matching TRBD1 (5 bases). Germline-derived CDR1 and CDR2 are SNHLY and FYNNEI. The V gene lost 4 bases and the J gene lost 2 bases, with 9 bases spanning the gap. The CDR3 covers 14 residues. This CDR3 is CASSVGGAGNTIYF. The CDR3 DNA is TGTGCCAGCAGTGTTGGAGGGGCTGGAAACACCATATATTTT.

The chain joins TRBV5-4 to TRBJ1-1; TRBD1 matches at 8 bases. V shed 4 bases, J shed 4 bases, and the junction held 3 bases outside the gene matches. The germline V gene has CDR1 SGHNT and CDR2 YYREEE (reference sequence). This CDR3 spans 13 amino acids. The CDR3 sequence: CASSITGGTEAFF. The CDR3, as DNA: TGTGCCAGCAGCATCACAGGGGGCACTGAAGCTTTCTTT.

This chain uses TRBV29-1 with TRBJ2-1; D is uncertain. This CDR3 has 13 residues. Trimming took 6 bases from V and 4 from J, leaving 13 bases between them. Germline V gene sequence: CDR1 SQVTM, CDR2 ANQGSEA. The CDR3 here is CSVASPGYNEQFF. The DNA for the CDR3 is TGCAGCGTCGCCTCACCAGGTTACAATGAGCAGTTCTTC.

The chain recombines TRBV18 with TRBJ1-1; 9 positions match TRBD1. Germline CDR1 KGHSH, CDR2 LQKENI. The CDR3 has 14 amino acids. The V segment lost 6 bases and the J segment 5 bases; nucleotides outside the gene matches: 7. The CDR3 DNA sequence: TGTGCCAGCTCCGAGGGACAGGGTGGGACTGAAGCTTTCTTT. This gives the protein CASSEGQGGTEAFF.

The V and J genes are TRBV10-1 and TRBJ2-1; D may be TRBD2 (5 bases). The CDR3 runs to 14 residues. Between the trimmed V and J ends, which lost 0 bases and 15 bases, there was a span of 18 bases. CDR1 is WNHNN, CDR2 SYGVQD, per germline (reference sequence). CDR3 residues: CASSESTRISGLFF. The CDR3 region has the DNA TGCGCCAGCAGTGAGTCAACTAGAATCTCCGGTCTGTTCTTC.

V is TRBV10-1 and J is TRBJ1-6; D is possibly TRBD1 (5 bases). Looked up from germline, CDR1 is WNHNN and CDR2 is SYGVQD (reference sequence). This CDR3 comprises 14 residues. V was pared by 6 bases and J by 10 bases, with 16 bases between. As DNA, the CDR3 is TGCGCCAGCAGGGGGACGGAGCCTGGGTCACCCCTCCACTTT. It specifies CASRGTEPGSPLHF.